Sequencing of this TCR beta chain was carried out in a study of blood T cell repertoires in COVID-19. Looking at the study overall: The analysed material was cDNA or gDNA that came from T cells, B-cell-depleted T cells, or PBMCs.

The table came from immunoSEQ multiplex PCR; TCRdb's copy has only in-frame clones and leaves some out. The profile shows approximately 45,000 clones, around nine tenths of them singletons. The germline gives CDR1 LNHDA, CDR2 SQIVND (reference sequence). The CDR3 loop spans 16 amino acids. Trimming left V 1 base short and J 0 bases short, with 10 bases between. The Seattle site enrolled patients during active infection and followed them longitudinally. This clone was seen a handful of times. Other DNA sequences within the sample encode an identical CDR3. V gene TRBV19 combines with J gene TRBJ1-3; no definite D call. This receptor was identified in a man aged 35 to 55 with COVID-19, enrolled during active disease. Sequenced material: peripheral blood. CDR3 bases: TGTGCCAGTAGTATAGGTACGGGTGTCTCTGGAAACACCATATATTTT. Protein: CASSIGTGVSGNTIYF.